The 26 T cell receptor beta chains listed next were all sequenced from one sample in a study of vaccination and CD4 T cells after COVID-19. No cognate antigen is known for these TCRs. Indicated treatment: approximately 9-day PBMC culture with coronavirus spike peptide pools or control peptides (ViraFEST assay). CD4+ T cells that came from the unexposed donor were collected before the COVID-19 pandemic (2011-2018). Sequenced with the Oncomine TCR Beta short-read assay was DNA taken from cultured CD4+ T cells. Genomic DNA was taken out of cultured CD4+ T cells by extraction. TCRdb reprocessed the PCR reads via MiXCR and lists one record per CDR3 protein. This table has fewer than 10,000 distinct CDR3 sequences, 35% appearing once. Specimen: CD4+ T cells from blood, cultured in vitro. The source is a human donor in good health.

There are a few counts of this clonotype. The V gene is TRBV7-2, the J gene TRBJ1-5; D remains unclear. The V end was cut by 5 bases, the J end by 1 base, with 6 bases between. This CDR3 has 13 amino acids. Germline lookup yields CDR1 SGHTA and CDR2 FQGNSA. In DNA form, the CDR3 reads TGTGCCAGCAGCCCTTTCAGCAATCAGCCCCAGCATTTT. Encoded protein: CASSPFSNQPQHF.

This clonotype was counted between two and nine times. The V and J genes are TRBV10-3 and TRBJ2-7, with 7 bases identical to TRBD2. J lost 3 bases, V lost 0 bases, and 5 bases had no gene match. The CDR3 covers 15 residues. Germline V gene data show CDR1 as ENHRY and CDR2 as SYGVKD. This chain's CDR3 is CAISESESGDYEQYF. The CDR3, as DNA: TGTGCCATCAGTGAGTCGGAGAGCGGGGACTACGAGCAGTACTTC.

In this sample, this clonotype turned up a few times. This chain joins TRBV24-1 and TRBJ2-6; D remains ambiguous. Germline V gene sequence: CDR1 KGHDR, CDR2 SFDVKD. Trimming took 3 bases from V and 0 from J, leaving 8 bases between them. CDR3 length equals 16 residues. CDR3 loop: CATSDRVDSGANVLTF. In DNA, the CDR3 is TGTGCCACCAGTGATCGGGTGGACTCTGGGGCCAACGTCCTGACTTTC.

The table lists this clonotype with a few counts. The chain couples TRBV12-3 or TRBV12-4 to TRBJ2-7; TRBD1 might be the D (6 bases). The V end was cut by 5 bases, the J end by 7 bases, with 15 bases between. The CDR3 sequence is 13 residues long. The CDR3 DNA reads TGTGCCAGCAGTGACACAGGGCTTTGGGAGCAGTACTTC. Its translation: CASSDTGLWEQYF.

The CDR3 nucleotides read TGTGCCATCAGTGACGGGGGAGGGCTCGGGAGTGAGCAGTTCTTC. It translates to CAISDGGGLGSEQFF. The rearrangement joins TRBV10-3 to TRBJ2-1; 7 positions agree with TRBD2. This CDR3 region has 15 residues. The junction had 11 bases not matched to a gene; V was cut back by 3 bases and J by 9 bases. Germline V gene data show CDR1 as ENHRY and CDR2 as SYGVKD.

There are a few counts of this clonotype. This chain joins TRBV27 and TRBJ2-7; no definite D call. This CDR3 is 14 amino acids long. Deletions cut 5 bases from V and 1 base from J, with 12 bases between. From germline, CDR1 is MNHEY and CDR2 SMNVEV (reference sequence). CDR3 in DNA: TGTGCCAGCAGTCCAACGATCGGGTCCTACGAGCAGTACTTC. Protein: CASSPTIGSYEQYF.

The chain combines TRBV6-5 with TRBJ1-3, with 7 bases matching TRBD1. This CDR3 spans 16 amino acids. V lost 2 bases to trimming and J lost 4 bases; unmatched junction nucleotides: 8. Germline V gene data show CDR1 as MNHEY and CDR2 as SVGAGI. CDR3 region: CASSYLTGARGNTIYF. DNA of the CDR3: TGTGCCAGCAGTTACCTAACAGGGGCACGGGGAAACACCATATATTTT.

The chain links TRBV29-1 to TRBJ2-5, with 10 bases aligning to TRBD1. This CDR3 contains 14 residues. The V gene end was trimmed by 4 bases and the J gene end by 3 bases; junction bases not matched to a gene: 5. CDR1 is SQVTM, CDR2 ANQGSEA, per germline. The CDR3 loop reads CSVGQGALEETQYF. The DNA for the CDR3 is TGCAGCGTTGGACAGGGGGCGCTGGAAGAGACCCAGTACTTC.

A note on this clonotype: One end of the junction is discordant with germline, which a read error may explain. The genes are TRBV7-7 and TRBJ1-3, with a weak D call TRBD1 (5 bases). The CDR3 is 13 amino acids. From germline, CDR1 is SSHAT and CDR2 FNYEAQ (reference sequence). CDR3 sequence (DNA): TGTGCTAGCAGCGACAGCCCTGGAAACACCATATATTTT. It specifies CASSDSPGNTIYF. The full variable domain, completed using reference TRBV7-7 and TRBJ1-3, is GAGVSQSPRYKVTKRGQDVTLRCDPISSHATLYWYQQALGQGPEFLTYFNYEAQPDKSGLPSDRFSAERPEGSISTLTIQRTEQRDSAMYRCASSDSPGNTIYFGEGSWLTVV.

The rearrangement links TRBV7-2 to TRBJ2-2; 8 nucleotides line up with TRBD2. The CDR3 is 15 amino acids. The V and J ends lost 3 bases and 1 base, in that order; junction bases with no gene match: 1. Germline V gene data show CDR1 as SGHTA and CDR2 as FQGNSA. The CDR3 DNA follows: TGTGCCAGCAGCTTTAGCGGGAAGAACACCGGGGAGCTGTTTTTT. This sequence encodes CASSFSGKNTGELFF.

The chain uses TRBV20-1 and TRBJ2-3; D tentatively reads TRBD1 or TRBD2 (9 bases each). Deletions cut 6 bases from V and 3 bases from J, with 28 bases between. CDR3 length: 18 amino acids. The germline gives CDR1 DFQATT, CDR2 SNEGSKA (reference sequence). The CDR3: CSAMDRGKGLALTDTQYF. The CDR3 bases are TGCAGTGCAATGGACAGGGGCAAGGGACTAGCTCTGACAGATACGCAGTATTTT.

This chain joins TRBV9 and TRBJ1-2; D ambiguous. The CDR3 is 12 residues long. Germline V CDR1 and CDR2: SGDLS, YYNGEE. V was cut by 4 bases and J by 4 bases, with 8 bases left in between. The CDR3 region has the DNA TGTGCCAGCAGCCCCGGGCCCTATGGCTACACCTTC. Protein sequence: CASSPGPYGYTF.

This chain connects TRBV20-1 to TRBJ2-3; D unresolved. CDR3 size: 11 residues. CDR1 and CDR2 from the germline V gene are DFQATT and SNEGSKA (reference sequence). Deletions cut 5 bases from V and 4 bases from J, with 7 bases between. The CDR3 DNA follows: TGCAGTGCTTTTAGGGCAGATACGCAGTATTTT. It encodes CSAFRADTQYF.

CDR3 nucleotide sequence: TGTGCCAGCAGCCGGGCTAGCGTTGGGGGTGAGACCCAGTACTTC. Residues: CASSRASVGGETQYF. This chain uses TRBV3-1 with TRBJ2-5, with D maybe TRBD2 (6 bases). Germline V lookup: CDR1 LGHDT, CDR2 YNNKEL (reference sequence). Trimming took off 4 bases at V and 5 bases at J, with 17 bases between the two ends. The CDR3 sequence is 15 residues long.

The V call is TRBV15, the J call TRBJ1-1; D not resolved. Germline lookup yields CDR1 LNHNV and CDR2 YYDKDF (reference sequence). Trimming took off 0 bases at V and 1 base at J, with 6 bases between the two ends. The CDR3 consists of 14 residues. The CDR3 protein is CATSRDITNTEAFF. CDR3 sequence (DNA): TGTGCCACCAGCAGAGATATAACGAACACTGAAGCTTTCTTT.

By proportion, this clonotype is large (0.1 to 1%). The chain employs TRBV6-2 or TRBV6-3 and TRBJ1-5; no reliable D call. Trimming pared 7 bases from V and 4 bases from J, leaving 17 bases between. Germline assignment: CDR1 MNHEY and CDR2 SVGEGT. The CDR3 is 15 residues long. The CDR3 nucleotides read TGTGCCAGCACAAAGGCCGCAGCGCCGAATCAGCCCCAGCATTTT. It translates to CASTKAAAPNQPQHF.

The V call is TRBV15, the J call TRBJ2-3; D is ambiguous. There are 13 residues in the CDR3. Germline CDR1 and CDR2: LNHNV and YYDKDF (reference sequence). V lost 0 bases, J lost 2 bases, and 3 bases lay in between. The CDR3 spells CATSREPTDTQYF. The CDR3 DNA reads as TGTGCCACCAGCAGAGAACCCACAGATACGCAGTATTTT.

This clonotype has only a few counts. The DNA for the CDR3 is TGTGCCAGCAGCCCGGGTGGGTATAATTTGTCACCCCTCCACTTT. It translates to CASSPGGYNLSPLHF. The chain has TRBV7-2 and TRBJ1-6; D is ambiguous. This CDR3 has 15 amino acids. Trimming removed 5 bases from V and 10 bases from J, with 18 bases in between. Germline assignment: CDR1 SGHTA and CDR2 FQGNSA.

The V and J genes are TRBV27 and TRBJ2-7; no definite D call. This CDR3 region has 14 residues. Trimming cost V 6 bases and J 2 bases, with 14 bases left between them. From germline, CDR1 is MNHEY and CDR2 SMNVEV (reference sequence). CDR3 coding DNA: TGTGCCAGCAGACGAGAACAGATAACCTACGAGCAGTACTTC. This translates into CASRREQITYEQYF.

This clonotype was picked up one time. V usage is TRBV20-1 and J usage is TRBJ2-1; unclear D gene. This CDR3 is built from 13 residues. Germline V gene data show CDR1 as DFQATT and CDR2 as SNEGSKA (reference sequence). V lost 5 bases, J lost 4 bases, and 12 bases lay in between. The CDR3 coding sequence is TGCAGTGCTGGCGGAGCACCATACAATGAGCAGTTCTTC. Translated: CSAGGAPYNEQFF.

The chain is built from TRBV19 and TRBJ2-3; 9 bases are a match to TRBD1. In germline, CDR1 is LNHDA, CDR2 SQIVND (reference sequence). The CDR3 covers 15 residues. J gave up 1 base and V 6 bases, and 5 bases lay outside the gene matches. This chain's CDR3 is CASSFRDRGTDTQYF. The CDR3 DNA follows: TGTGCCAGTAGCTTCAGGGACAGGGGCACAGATACGCAGTATTTT.

The sample holds a few counts of this clonotype. The V call is TRBV7-2, the J call TRBJ2-3, with D maybe TRBD1 (5 bases). The germline V and J ends were trimmed by 2 bases and 5 bases, with 14 bases remaining between them. Germline loops: CDR1 SGHTA, CDR2 FQGNSA. The CDR3 extends over 15 amino acids. The CDR3 is CASSLRSLGEDTQYF. DNA of the CDR3: TGTGCCAGCAGCTTAAGATCCCTAGGGGAAGATACGCAGTATTTT. The full variable domain, rest sourced from reference TRBV7-2 and TRBJ2-3, is GAGVSQSPSNKVTEKGKDVELRCDPISGHTALYWYRQSLGQGLEFLIYFQGNSAPDKSGLPSDRFSAERTGGSVSTLTIQRTQQEDSAVYLCASSLRSLGEDTQYFGPGTRLTVL.

This clonotype turned up a few times. V is TRBV5-1 and J is TRBJ1-1; tentative D call: TRBD1 (5 bases). The V end was cut by 3 bases, the J end by 6 bases, with 12 bases between. The V gene's germline CDR1 is SGHRS and CDR2 YFSETQ. This CDR3 is 13 amino acids long. The CDR3 sequence is CASSSGGGAEAFF. DNA for the CDR3: TGCGCCAGCAGCTCGGGTGGGGGGGCTGAAGCTTTCTTT.

The genes are TRBV4-3 and TRBJ1-1, with D hard to call. V lost 1 base to trimming and J lost 6 bases, with 9 bases between them. The germline gives CDR1 LGHNA, CDR2 YSLEER. This CDR3 comprises 13 residues. CDR3 sequence (DNA): TGCGCCAGCAGCCAAGCCCGGGCCTCTGAAGCTTTCTTT. Translation gives CASSQARASEAFF.

The gene calls are TRBV20-1 and TRBJ2-5, with 15 bases matching TRBD2. The germline CDR1 and CDR2 sequences are DFQATT and SNEGSKA (reference sequence). V was pared by 6 bases and J by 9 bases, with 20 bases of the junction left unmatched. The CDR3 sequence is 18 residues long. The CDR3 loop is CSALKALGTSGGTESQYF. The CDR3 region has the DNA TGCAGTGCCTTGAAAGCCCTGGGGACTAGCGGGGGGACGGAGTCCCAGTACTTC.

The V and J genes are TRBV21-1 and TRBJ2-1; the D call of TRBD2 is as the table states it, not checked on the DNA. TRBV21-1 is listed as a pseudogene. This CDR3 has 16 residues. The CDR3 is CASSKVWLAGAGEQFF. For the CDR3, the DNA is TGTGCCAGCAGCAAAGTTTGGCTAGCGGGAGCTGGTGAGCAGTTCTTC.